The clone carrying this TCR beta chain was counted once. Its cognate antigen is unknown. The sample is drawn from a study of T cell responses to AZD1222 COVID-19 vaccine. Study at large: Pooled samples include second doses given at about 4 or 12 weeks.

V lost 4 bases, J lost 8 bases, and 6 bases stayed unmatched. Per the germline V gene, CDR1 is SQVTM and CDR2 is ANQGSEA. This CDR3 region has 14 residues. General observations from the study: There were mostly white British donors and more females than males, and clonal diversity was possibly underestimated. The repertoires were collected only after the peak T cell response. Spike-wide vaccine-associated CD4 TCRs dominated at 160-218 and 743-854.

Clones were read by immunoSEQ multiplex PCR, and TCRdb kept only the in-frame ones, dropping some. The sample holds roughly 250,000 clones; more than 80% are singletons and the top ten take 0.55%. The chain is built from TRBV29-1 and TRBJ2-1, with 12 bases fitting TRBD1. The sample in question was peripheral blood, obtained on day 0 of AZD1222 vaccination. The source of this sequence is an adult in good health. The CDR3 is CSVVGGQGAYEQFF. The CDR3 DNA sequence: TGCAGCGTTGTGGGGGGACAGGGGGCCTATGAGCAGTTCTTC.